This T cell receptor (beta chain) emerged from a study of OX40 agonist ivuxolimab in advanced cancers. Some clones are missing from TCRdb's copy, which holds only in-frame ones; the method was immunoSEQ multiplex PCR. The sample holds tens of thousands of clones, approximately 95% seen once. V shed 3 bases and J shed 7 bases, with 7 bases lying between them. Germline values: CDR1 MNHEY, CDR2 SVGAGI. This CDR3 region has 11 residues. This clone was found once. The chain uses TRBV6-5 and TRBJ2-7; D gene uncertain. This sequence was found in an adult with an advanced solid tumor such as melanoma, head and neck, liver or kidney cancer. The starting material was CD4+ or CD8+ T cells sorted from blood, obtained in a trial of the OX40 agonist ivuxolimab. CDR3 amino acids: CASSYVGEQYF. The DNA for the CDR3 is TGTGCCAGCAGTTATGTTGGGGAGCAGTACTTC.